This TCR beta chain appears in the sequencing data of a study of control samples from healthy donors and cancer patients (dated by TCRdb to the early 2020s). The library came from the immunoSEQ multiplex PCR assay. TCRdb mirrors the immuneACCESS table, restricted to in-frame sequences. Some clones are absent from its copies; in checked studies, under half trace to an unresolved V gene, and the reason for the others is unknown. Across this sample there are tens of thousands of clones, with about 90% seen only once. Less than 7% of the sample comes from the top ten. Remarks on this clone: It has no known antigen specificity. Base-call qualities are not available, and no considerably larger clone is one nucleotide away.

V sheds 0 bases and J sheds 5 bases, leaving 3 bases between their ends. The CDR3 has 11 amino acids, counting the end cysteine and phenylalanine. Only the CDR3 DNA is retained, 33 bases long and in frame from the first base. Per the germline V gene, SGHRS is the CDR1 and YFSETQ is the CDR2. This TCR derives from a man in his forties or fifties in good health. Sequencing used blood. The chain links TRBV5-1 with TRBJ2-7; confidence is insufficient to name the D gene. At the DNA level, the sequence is TGCGCCAGCAGCTTGGCACACGAGCAGTACTTC. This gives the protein CASSLAHEQYF.